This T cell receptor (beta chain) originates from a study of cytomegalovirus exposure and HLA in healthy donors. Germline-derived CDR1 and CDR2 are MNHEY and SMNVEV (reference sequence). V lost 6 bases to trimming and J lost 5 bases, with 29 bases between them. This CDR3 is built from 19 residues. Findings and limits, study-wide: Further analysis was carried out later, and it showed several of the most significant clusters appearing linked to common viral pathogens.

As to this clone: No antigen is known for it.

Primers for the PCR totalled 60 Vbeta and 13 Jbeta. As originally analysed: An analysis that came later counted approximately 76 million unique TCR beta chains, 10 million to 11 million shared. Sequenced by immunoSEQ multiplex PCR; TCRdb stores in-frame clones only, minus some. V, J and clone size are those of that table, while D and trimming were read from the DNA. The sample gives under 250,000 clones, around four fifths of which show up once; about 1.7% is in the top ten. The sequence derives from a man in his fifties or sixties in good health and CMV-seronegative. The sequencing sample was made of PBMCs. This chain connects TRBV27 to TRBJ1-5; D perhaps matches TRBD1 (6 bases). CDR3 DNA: TGTGCCAGCAGCACCTACAGTCTCATGCAACAGGGAGGGCATCAGCCCCAGCATTTT. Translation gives CASSTYSLMQQGGHQPQHF.